One sample yielded the 30 T cell receptor beta chains listed below, sequenced in a study of T cells in Graves' hyperthyroidism and ophthalmopathy. Authors of the study amplified TCR beta CDR3 regions from RNA transcripts. Using the HTBI primer set, a first-round RT-PCR was run on the TCR CDR3. TCRdb recomputed calls from the multiplex PCR reads with MiXCR, one row per CDR3 protein. The table records 340,000 or so distinct CDR3 sequences, roughly 21% of them present only once. Sequencing was carried out using blood. Every receptor here comes from a woman aged 45 to 65 with Graves' hyperthyroidism.

This clonotype was seen repeatedly, ten times or more. The J gene is TRBJ2-7, the V gene TRBV30; D uncertain. Germline V gene sequence: CDR1 GTSNPN, CDR2 SVGIG (reference sequence). The CDR3 spans 11 residues. Trimming cost V 5 bases and J 0 bases, with 5 bases left between them. The CDR3 here is CAWGSSYEQYF. The DNA of the CDR3 is TGTGCCTGGGGGTCCTCCTACGAGCAGTACTTC.

This clonotype was seen repeatedly, ten times or more. The V gene is TRBV24-1, the J gene TRBJ2-3; the D is unclear. Germline values: CDR1 KGHDR, CDR2 SFDVKD. The length of the CDR3 is 13 residues. Trimming pared 7 bases from V and 1 base from J, leaving 8 bases between. CDR3 nucleotides: TGTGCCACCAGCAATAGAGGCACAGATACGCAGTATTTT. Protein sequence: CATSNRGTDTQYF.

This chain joins TRBV6-2 or TRBV6-3 and TRBJ1-5; D uncertain. CDR3 size: 17 residues. Deletions cut 6 bases from V and 1 base from J, with 19 bases between. Per germline, CDR1 MNHEY and CDR2 SVGEGT. CDR3 protein: CASRALRRSMSNQPQHF. Here the CDR3 DNA reads TGTGCCAGCAGAGCCCTCCGGAGGTCTATGAGCAATCAGCCCCAGCATTTT.

This clonotype was seen ten or more times. This sequence joins TRBV2 and TRBJ2-3, with 9 bases that match TRBD2. The ends lost 6 bases at V and 1 base at J; junction bases unmatched: 11. Germline V gives CDR1 SNHLY, CDR2 FYNNEI. The CDR3 sequence is 17 residues long. CDR3 amino acids: CASRGTAKRGGTDTQYF. The DNA of the CDR3 is TGTGCCAGCAGGGGGACAGCTAAGCGGGGGGGCACAGATACGCAGTATTTT.

This clonotype showed up many times. The chain joins TRBV5-6 to TRBJ1-2; D remains unclear. Germline assignment: CDR1 SGHDT and CDR2 YYEEEE. Trimming took off 2 bases at V and 2 bases at J, with 13 bases between the two ends. This CDR3 comprises 15 residues. CDR3 sequence: CASSFRRVGNYGYTF. DNA of the CDR3: TGTGCCAGCAGCTTCAGGCGGGTGGGCAACTATGGCTACACCTTC.

Ten or more counts support this clonotype. The rearrangement uses TRBV11-2 and TRBJ2-7, with D tentatively TRBD1 or TRBD2 (6 bases each). With 5 bases removed from V and 2 bases from J, the gap between germline ends came to 16 bases. Germline CDR1 SGHAT, CDR2 FQNNGV. The CDR3 loop spans 15 amino acids. Written as DNA, the CDR3 is TGTGCCAGCAGCCCCAGACAGGAGGGTCCCTACGAGCAGTACTTC. Protein product: CASSPRQEGPYEQYF.

This clonotype was seen at least ten times. This chain joins TRBV30 and TRBJ1-2; no clear D gene. V was trimmed by 2 bases and J by 2 bases, leaving 9 bases between them. Germline V gives CDR1 GTSNPN, CDR2 SVGIG (reference sequence). This CDR3 has 13 amino acids. CDR3 coding DNA: TGTGCCTGGAGTTCAGAAGGGAACTATGGCTACACCTTC. It yields the protein CAWSSEGNYGYTF.

This chain connects TRBV7-9 to TRBJ2-1; 7 nucleotides agree with TRBD2. Germline CDR1 SEHNR, CDR2 FQNEAQ (reference sequence). The CDR3 is 16 amino acids. V was pared by 1 base and J by 3 bases, with 6 bases of the junction left unmatched. The CDR3 bases are TGTGCCAGCAGCTTAGATCAGGGAGGGGTCTACAATGAGCAGTTCTTC. It encodes CASSLDQGGVYNEQFF.

This clonotype was counted at least ten times. The CDR3 DNA reads as TGTGCCACCAGTGATTTTGGCAGGGGTGTCATGGAGACCCAGTACTTC. Protein sequence: CATSDFGRGVMETQYF. This chain connects TRBV24-1 to TRBJ2-5, with D tentatively TRBD1 (6 bases). CDR1 is KGHDR, CDR2 SFDVKD, per germline. The V and J ends lost 1 base and 5 bases respectively, with 16 bases between them. This CDR3 region has 16 residues.

This clonotype came up many times. This chain joins TRBV12-3 or TRBV12-4 and TRBJ2-7; 9 positions match TRBD2. This CDR3 has 14 residues. The J segment lost 4 bases and the V segment lost 5 bases, leaving 6 bases of the junction unmatched. CDR3 region: CASSRGGAGYEQYF. In DNA, the CDR3 is TGTGCCAGCAGTCGCGGGGGGGCTGGTTACGAGCAGTACTTC.

This clonotype was counted ten times or more. V usage is TRBV18 and J usage is TRBJ2-1; 9 bases match TRBD2. Trimming took 3 bases from V and 5 from J; bases not matched to a gene: 5. The CDR3 spans 15 residues. Germline V gene sequence: CDR1 KGHSH, CDR2 LQKENI. CDR3 sequence (DNA): TGTGCCAGCTCACCTCCAGCGGGAGGAAACAATGAGCAGTTCTTC. Its protein product is CASSPPAGGNNEQFF.

This chain links TRBV5-5 with TRBJ2-2, with D possibly TRBD2 on 6 matching bases. The V and J ends lost 7 bases and 6 bases respectively, with 16 bases between them. Germline-derived CDR1 and CDR2 are SGHKS and YYEKEE (reference sequence). CDR3 length equals 14 residues. CDR3 sequence reads: CASWAVRGSGELFF. DNA of the CDR3: TGTGCCAGCTGGGCCGTGCGGGGCTCCGGGGAGCTGTTTTTT.

The chain couples TRBV4-1 to TRBJ2-2; 8 bases agree with TRBD1. CDR1 is MGHRA and CDR2 is YSYEKL in the germline V gene. With V trimmed by 1 base and J by 5 bases, 12 bases remained unmatched. The CDR3 length is 18 residues. Here the CDR3 DNA reads TGCGCCAGCAGCCAAGCGGCCAGGGACCACAGGGGGACCGGGGAGCTGTTTTTT. Amino acid sequence: CASSQAARDHRGTGELFF.

A word on this clonotype: A much larger clone lies a single base off, so this may be a read error. This rearrangement joins TRBV7-9 to TRBJ2-7; TRBD2 aligns across 10 bases. This CDR3 spans 15 amino acids. Germline CDR1 SEHNR, CDR2 FQNEAQ (reference sequence). The CDR3: CASSAGLANNYERYF. The CDR3 DNA follows: TGTGCCAGCAGCGCGGGACTAGCGAATAATTACGAGCGGTACTTC.

V and J are TRBV10-3 and TRBJ2-5; 9 bases agree with TRBD2. Trimming took 4 bases from V and 3 from J; bases not matched to a gene: 3. The CDR3 consists of 14 residues. The germline V gene has CDR1 ENHRY and CDR2 SYGVKD. As DNA, the CDR3 is TGTGCCATCAGTGCCGGGACTAGCAAAGAGACCCAGTACTTC. Amino acids: CAISAGTSKETQYF.

This clonotype was picked up many times. This chain connects TRBV5-1 to TRBJ2-1; possibly TRBD2 for D (6 bases). Germline V lookup: CDR1 SGHRS, CDR2 YFSETQ. The CDR3 is made up of 15 amino acids. Between the trimmed V and J ends, which lost 7 bases and 2 bases, there was a span of 16 bases. Here the CDR3 reads CASSPGAGAYNEQFF. The CDR3 DNA sequence: TGCGCCAGCTCCCCGGGAGCTGGTGCCTACAATGAGCAGTTCTTC.

With respect to this clonotype: This may come from a read error, since a much larger clone is one base off. Likely a read error: the CDR3 ends without its conserved phenylalanine or tryptophan. This chain links TRBV18 with TRBJ2-7; TRBD2 matches at 8 bases. This CDR3 has 14 amino acids. V gave up 2 bases and J gave up 2 bases; unmatched junction bases: 2. In germline, CDR1 is KGHSH, CDR2 LQKENI. CDR3 sequence: CASSPTSGPYEQYL. The CDR3, as DNA: TGTGCCAGCTCACCAACTAGCGGCCCCTACGAGCAGTACCTC.

In this sample, this clonotype turned up many times. V gene TRBV24-1 combines with J gene TRBJ1-1, with 8 bases that match TRBD1. The V segment lost 4 bases and the J segment 8 bases; nucleotides outside the gene matches: 2. The CDR3 has 12 residues. Germline lookup yields CDR1 KGHDR and CDR2 SFDVKD. This chain's CDR3 is CATSDRDREAFF. The CDR3 DNA is TGTGCCACCAGTGACCGGGACAGGGAAGCTTTCTTT.

The J gene is TRBJ2-1, the V gene TRBV28; TRBD1 agrees at 7 bases. Losses at the gene ends were 8 bases for V and 4 bases for J; bases not matched to a gene: 5. This CDR3 is built from 13 residues. CDR1 is MDHEN and CDR2 is SYDVKM in the germline V gene. The CDR3 DNA is TGTGCCAGCGGGACAGATCCTTACAATGAGCAGTTCTTC. It translates to CASGTDPYNEQFF.

This clonotype was detected many times. The chain links TRBV11-2 to TRBJ1-2; D not resolved. Germline assignment: CDR1 SGHAT and CDR2 FQNNGV. The V and J ends lost 3 bases and 6 bases respectively, with 11 bases between them. This CDR3 is 13 amino acids long. This CDR3 reads CASSFSRDHGYTF. In nucleotides, the CDR3 is TGTGCCAGCAGCTTCAGTAGGGATCATGGCTACACCTTC.

There are a few counts of this clonotype. The chain is built from TRBV6-2 or TRBV6-3 and TRBJ2-5; D call uncertain. The CDR3 has 14 residues. The germline V gene has CDR1 MNHEY and CDR2 SVGEGT. Trimming left V 7 bases short and J 1 base short, with 13 bases between. The CDR3, as DNA: TGTGCCAGCACCAACGTAGTTGGCCAAGAGACCCAGTACTTC. It yields the protein CASTNVVGQETQYF.

This clonotype showed up many times. The rearrangement links TRBV7-2 to TRBJ2-1; 8 bases are shared with TRBD2. The CDR3 covers 15 residues. Trimming at V came to 3 bases and at J to 7 bases, leaving 8 bases not matched to a gene. CDR1 and CDR2 from the germline V gene are SGHTA and FQGNSA. CDR3 nucleotides: TGTGCCAGCAGCTTCGAAGCGGGAGTGGGGAATGAGCAGTTCTTC. This codes for CASSFEAGVGNEQFF.

This clonotype was observed many times. In nucleotides, the CDR3 is TGCAGCGTCGCGGGAGGGGGCGCGCAGTATTTT. It is translated as CSVAGGGAQYF. The chain is built from TRBV29-1 and TRBJ2-3; 9 nucleotides agree with TRBD2. Trimming at V came to 6 bases and at J to 10 bases, leaving 5 bases not matched to a gene. The germline V gene has CDR1 SQVTM and CDR2 ANQGSEA. The CDR3 extends over 11 amino acids.

The genes are TRBV4-1 and TRBJ1-2, with 7 bases fitting TRBD1. The CDR3 loop spans 15 amino acids. Germline CDR1 is MGHRA and CDR2 is YSYEKL. V trimming: 0 bases; J trimming: 4 bases; junction bases outside the gene matches: 5. The CDR3 protein is CASSQDGGTVYGYTF. Here the CDR3 DNA reads TGCGCCAGCAGCCAAGATGGAGGGACAGTCTATGGCTACACCTTC.

The genes are TRBV29-1 and TRBJ1-2; no definite D call. The length of the CDR3 is 16 residues. Germline assignment: CDR1 SQVTM and CDR2 ANQGSEA. V dropped 5 bases and J dropped 2 bases, with 21 bases sitting between them. CDR3 DNA: TGCAGCGTTAAACCCCGGCCCGGGCTGGAGAACTATGGCTACACCTTC. Its protein product is CSVKPRPGLENYGYTF.

V is TRBV3-1 and J is TRBJ2-2, with 13 nucleotides matching TRBD2. CDR1 and CDR2 (germline): LGHDT, YNNKEL (reference sequence). The CDR3 runs to 17 residues. V shed 1 base, J shed 8 bases, and the junction held 7 bases outside the gene matches. The CDR3 DNA reads TGTGCCAGCAGCCAAGCCTCGGGACTAGCGGGACGAGGGGAGCTGTTTTTT. Protein sequence: CASSQASGLAGRGELFF.

The rearrangement uses TRBV6-5 and TRBJ2-3, with 7 bases aligning to TRBD2. The trim removed 4 bases at V and 1 base at J, leaving 5 bases unmatched. This CDR3 has 15 amino acids. CDR1 and CDR2 from the germline V gene are MNHEY and SVGAGI. CDR3 sequence: CASSSRGEGTDTQYF. The DNA of the CDR3 is TGTGCCAGCAGTTCTCGGGGGGAGGGCACAGATACGCAGTATTTT.

This clonotype was recorded many times. The V gene is TRBV12-3 or TRBV12-4, the J gene TRBJ2-5, with 10 bases fitting TRBD1. The CDR3 covers 15 residues. With 3 bases clipped from V and 3 bases from J, the junction kept 4 bases outside the gene matches. The CDR3 DNA sequence: TGTGCCAGCAGTTTTCCGGGACAGGGGAAAGAGACCCAGTACTTC. Translating gives CASSFPGQGKETQYF.

The V call is TRBV6-2 or TRBV6-3, the J call TRBJ1-3; tentatively, D is TRBD1 (5 bases). Trimming left V 0 bases short and J 2 bases short, with 8 bases between. The CDR3 runs to 15 residues. The germline CDR1 and CDR2 sequences are MNHEY and SVGEGT. The CDR3 DNA reads TGTGCCAGCAGTTACTCTTCAGGGCCTGGAAACACCATATATTTT. Protein sequence: CASSYSSGPGNTIYF.

This clonotype was found many times. The chain recombines TRBV9 with TRBJ2-2; a possible D gene is TRBD2 (5 bases). The germline V and J ends were trimmed by 2 bases and 5 bases, with 13 bases remaining between them. Germline V gene lookup returns CDR1 SGDLS and CDR2 YYNGEE. The CDR3 length is 15 residues. CDR3 residues: CASSVEVGRTGELFF. The CDR3 bases are TGTGCCAGCAGCGTTGAGGTGGGGAGAACCGGGGAGCTGTTTTTT.